What follows are 22 T cell receptor beta chains derived from one specimen sequenced in a study of blood T cell repertoires in COVID-19. Method: immunoSEQ multiplex PCR; TCRdb's copy keeps in-frame clones and lacks some. The repertoire consists of about 87,000 clones, with roughly 83% occurring once and the leading ten covering roughly 25%. Sequenced input: peripheral blood. All receptors derive from a human donor in a cohort sampled during active COVID-19.

This clone was detected only once. The chain uses TRBV28 and TRBJ2-1; the D gene is possibly TRBD1 (6 bases). Germline values: CDR1 MDHEN, CDR2 SYDVKM. The length of the CDR3 is 15 residues. The ends were cut back, 7 bases at V and 0 bases at J, with 13 bases in the middle. The CDR3 is CASTEGDVSYNEQFF. The CDR3 nucleotides read TGTGCCAGCACCGAGGGGGACGTCTCCTACAATGAGCAGTTCTTC.

The chain carries TRBV28 and TRBJ1-5, with D maybe TRBD1 (6 bases). Looked up from germline, CDR1 is MDHEN and CDR2 is SYDVKM. The germline V and J ends were trimmed by 5 bases and 6 bases, with 17 bases remaining between them. The CDR3 has 15 residues. The CDR3 bases are TGTGCCAGCAGTCGCGGAACAGGGTTAAGTCAGCCCCAGCATTTT. Its protein product is CASSRGTGLSQPQHF.

The DNA for the CDR3 is TGTGCCAGCAGCCCTTCGGGGATAGGGTGGGACGAGCAGTACTTC. Translation: CASSPSGIGWDEQYF. The chain combines TRBV9 with TRBJ2-7; the D gene is possibly TRBD2 (5 bases). Germline V gene data show CDR1 as SGDLS and CDR2 as YYNGEE. V was cut by 4 bases and J by 5 bases, with 19 bases left in between. CDR3 length equals 15 residues. The full variable domain, completed using reference TRBV9 and TRBJ2-7, is DSGVTQTPKHLITATGQRVTLRCSPRSGDLSVYWYQQSLDQGLQFLIQYYNGEERAKGNILERFSAQQFPDLHSELNLSSLELGDSALYFCASSPSGIGWDEQYFGPGTRLTVT.

The V gene is TRBV10-3, the J gene TRBJ2-1; TRBD2 matches 7 bases. The CDR3 runs 18 residues. Germline V gene sequence: CDR1 ENHRY, CDR2 SYGVKD. After removal of 3 bases from V and 0 bases from J, the junction contained 11 bases not matched to a gene. Here the CDR3 DNA reads TGTGCCATCAGTGAAGGTAGCGGGTGGGATAACTCCTACAATGAGCAGTTCTTC. The encoded protein is CAISEGSGWDNSYNEQFF.

The chain combines TRBV15 with TRBJ2-3; D is unclear. CDR3 size: 14 residues. V was shortened by 1 base and J by 1 base, with 6 bases between the two germline ends. Looked up from germline, CDR1 is LNHNV and CDR2 is YYDKDF (reference sequence). For the CDR3, the DNA is TGTGCCACCAGCAGAGCTCCCGGCACAGATACGCAGTATTTT. Its translation is CATSRAPGTDTQYF.

The chain uses TRBV3-1 (or the pseudogene TRBV3-2) and TRBJ2-1; 11 nucleotides line up with TRBD2. The CDR3 extends over 15 amino acids. After removal of 4 bases from V and 2 bases from J, the junction contained 1 base not matched to a gene. Per the germline V gene, CDR1 is LGHDT and CDR2 is YNNKEL (reference sequence). CDR3 in DNA: TGTGCCAGCAGCCTTAGCGGGGGGGCCTACAATGAGCAGTTCTTC. Protein: CASSLSGGAYNEQFF.

The rearrangement links TRBV5-4 to TRBJ1-2, with 8 bases identical to TRBD1. J was trimmed by 4 bases and V by 4 bases; bases with no gene match: 6. In germline, CDR1 is SGHNT, CDR2 YYREEE (reference sequence). CDR3 length equals 14 residues. Written as DNA, the CDR3 is TGTGCCAGCAGCAATGGACAGGGTGGCTATGGCTACACCTTC. This encodes CASSNGQGGYGYTF.

The CDR3 sequence: CASNAHGRGGQNNTDTQYF. The CDR3 nucleotides read TGTGCCAGCAACGCACACGGGCGGGGGGGCCAGAATAACACAGATACGCAGTATTTT. V is TRBV3-1 (or the pseudogene TRBV3-2) and J is TRBJ2-3; TRBD2 matches 9 bases. The CDR3 runs to 19 residues. CDR1 and CDR2 (germline): LGHDT, YNNKEL (reference sequence). Trimming removed 7 bases from V and 2 bases from J; junction bases left unmatched: 19.

The chain is built from TRBV9 and TRBJ2-5, with TRBD2 matching 16 bases. In germline, CDR1 is SGDLS, CDR2 YYNGEE. Trimming removed 4 bases from V and 5 bases from J; junction bases left unmatched: 2. CDR3 length: 15 amino acids. CDR3 nucleotides: TGTGCCAGCAGCACGGGACTAGCGGGGGGGGAGACCCAGTACTTC. Its protein product is CASSTGLAGGETQYF.

This chain uses TRBV19 with TRBJ2-1; perhaps TRBD1 as D (6 bases). V gave up 6 bases and J gave up 8 bases, with 17 bases separating them. The germline gives CDR1 LNHDA, CDR2 SQIVND (reference sequence). This CDR3 spans 14 amino acids. The CDR3 DNA reads TGTGCCAGTAGCCGGAGGCAGGGGACGTATGAGCAGTTCTTC. It encodes CASSRRQGTYEQFF.

This clone appeared a single time. The chain employs TRBV29-1 and TRBJ2-7; a possible D gene is TRBD2 (6 bases). The germline CDR1 and CDR2 sequences are SQVTM and ANQGSEA. The CDR3 has 13 residues. Trimming removed 1 base at V and 5 bases at J, with 12 bases between. The DNA for the CDR3 is TGCAGCGTTGAAGTAGCGCTAGCGCACGAGCAGTACTTC. Translation: CSVEVALAHEQYF.

The chain is built from TRBV7-9 and TRBJ2-3, with D maybe TRBD2 (7 bases). The germline V gene has CDR1 SEHNR and CDR2 FQNEAQ (reference sequence). The CDR3 is made up of 14 amino acids. Trimming shortened V by 3 bases and J by 4 bases, and 11 bases separated the two germline ends. CDR3 loop: CASSFGGRPDTQYF. The CDR3 nucleotides are TGTGCCAGCAGCTTCGGGGGGCGCCCAGATACGCAGTATTTT.

This chain uses TRBV10-3 with TRBJ1-5; 7 nucleotides match TRBD1. The CDR3 runs to 16 residues. V lost 4 bases and J lost 4; bases outside the gene matches: 10. CDR1 is ENHRY, CDR2 SYGVKD, per germline. The CDR3: CAISGNRGGGNQPQHF. In nucleotides, the CDR3 is TGTGCCATCAGTGGCAACAGGGGCGGGGGGAATCAGCCCCAGCATTTT.

This rearrangement joins TRBV5-4 to TRBJ2-1; possible D gene TRBD1, 6 bases. The CDR3 contains 15 residues. V lost 3 bases and J lost 0, with 10 bases in between. Germline CDR1 SGHNT, CDR2 YYREEE (reference sequence). Written as DNA, the CDR3 is TGTGCCAGCAGCTATGGGGGCGGCTCCTACAATGAGCAGTTCTTC. Its translation is CASSYGGGSYNEQFF.

The V call is TRBV4-3, the J call TRBJ2-3; a possible D gene is TRBD2 (6 bases). This CDR3 spans 19 amino acids. Trimming left V 0 bases short and J 0 bases short, with 19 bases between. Germline V gene sequence: CDR1 LGHNA, CDR2 YSLEER. This chain's CDR3 is CASSQDGSSVTTSTDTQYF. The CDR3 DNA is TGCGCCAGCAGCCAAGATGGTTCTAGCGTAACAACTAGCACAGATACGCAGTATTTT.

The rearrangement joins TRBV28 to TRBJ2-1; 10 bases are shared with TRBD2. Germline V gene lookup returns CDR1 MDHEN and CDR2 SYDVKM. CDR3 length equals 15 residues. V lost 3 bases and J lost 7; bases outside the gene matches: 6. DNA of the CDR3: TGTGCCAGCAGTTTGGGTTTAGCGGGAGGTAATGAGCAGTTCTTC. Its protein is CASSLGLAGGNEQFF.

With respect to this clone: This specimen includes other DNA sequences encoding the same CDR3. This chain joins TRBV5-1 and TRBJ2-3, with D hard to call. This CDR3 is built from 14 residues. V was clipped by 0 bases and J by 2 bases, with 7 bases between them. Per the germline V gene, CDR1 is SGHRS and CDR2 is YFSETQ. In DNA form, the CDR3 reads TGCGCCAGCAGCTTGGGGGCCTCCACAGATACGCAGTATTTT. Its translation: CASSLGASTDTQYF.

This chain links TRBV19 with TRBJ1-1; TRBD1 might be the D (6 bases). The germline gives CDR1 LNHDA, CDR2 SQIVND (reference sequence). Trimming took off 2 bases at V and 0 bases at J, with 13 bases between the two ends. The CDR3 has 16 residues. The CDR3 nucleotides read TGTGCCAGTAGTATAATTGATGGACAGTTGAACACTGAAGCTTTCTTT. Protein product: CASSIIDGQLNTEAFF.

The chain is built from TRBV4-1 and TRBJ1-1, with 10 bases that match TRBD1. V shed 5 bases and J 4 bases; nucleotides not matched to a gene: 7. Germline-derived CDR1 and CDR2 are MGHRA and YSYEKL. This CDR3 contains 15 residues. The CDR3 DNA reads TGCGCCAGCAGCAGCTCGGGACAGGGGAGCACTGAAGCTTTCTTT. Residues: CASSSSGQGSTEAFF.

The V and J genes are TRBV28 and TRBJ2-3; 12 positions match TRBD2. The CDR3 is 18 residues long. Germline V gene sequence: CDR1 MDHEN, CDR2 SYDVKM. V lost 5 bases, J lost 0 bases, and 9 bases stayed unmatched. CDR3 in DNA: TGTGCCAGCAGTCTCCCGACTAGCGGGAGCGCCAGCACAGATACGCAGTATTTT. Translated, it gives CASSLPTSGSASTDTQYF.

This chain's CDR3 is CASSLSGKTYEQYF. The CDR3 nucleotides are TGCGCCAGCAGCTTGTCGGGAAAAACCTACGAGCAGTACTTC. The V call is TRBV5-1, the J call TRBJ2-7; weak D call: TRBD2 (5 bases). CDR1 and CDR2 (germline): SGHRS, YFSETQ. With 1 base removed from V and 2 bases from J, the gap between germline ends came to 10 bases. The CDR3 length is 14 residues.

This rearrangement joins TRBV7-2 to TRBJ2-5, with 8 bases identical to TRBD1. Germline CDR1 is SGHTA and CDR2 is FQGNSA. V gave up 1 base and J gave up 4 bases; unmatched junction bases: 5. CDR3 length: 15 residues. CDR3 sequence: CASSLVSGQGETQYF. Written as DNA, the CDR3 is TGTGCCAGCAGCTTAGTAAGCGGACAGGGAGAGACCCAGTACTTC.